These T cell receptor beta chains were read from a single sample in a study of blood T cell repertoires in COVID-19. Assay used: immunoSEQ multiplex PCR; TCRdb lists only in-frame clones, some missing. The sample contains under 300,000 clones, approximately 89% of which appear only once. Sequences were obtained from peripheral blood. The receptors come from a woman between 35 and 50 years old who had recovered from COVID-19. CDR3s include the opening cysteine and the closing phenylalanine or tryptophan. A D gene is named only where the DNA matches it firmly. Clone size is stated in some rows and not others, as once, few, many or a class when expanded.

TRBJ1-4 | - | TRBV7-2 | - | TGTGCCAGCAGCCGCGGGGGGGAAGGAGGTGAAAAACTGTTTTTT | CASSRGGEGGEKLFF
TRBJ1-2 | TRBD1 | TRBV12-3/TRBV12-4 | - | TGTGCCAGCAGTAAGACAGGGCCGGGCTACACCTTC | CASSKTGPGYTF
TRBJ1-3 | - | TRBV13 | - | TGTGCCAGCAGCCCAGTCGTATCGCACTCTGGAAACACCATATATTTT | CASSPVVSHSGNTIYF
TRBJ2-5 | - | TRBV16 | - | TGTGCCAGCAGCCAATTTGGCGAGACCCAGTACTTC | CASSQFGETQYF
TRBJ1-4 | - | TRBV29-1 | - | TGCAGCGTTGACGCAGGGATCGTGGGAAAACTGTTTTTT | CSVDAGIVGKLFF
TRBJ2-5 | TRBD1 | TRBV10-1 | once | TGCGCCAGCAGTCGCGGACAGGGCGGAGAGACCCAGTACTTC | CASSRGQGGETQYF
TRBJ2-1 | - | TRBV30 | - | TGTGCCTGGAGCCTAGGGGTTGAGCAGTTCTTC | CAWSLGVEQFF
TRBJ2-5 | TRBD2 | TRBV27 | - | TGTGCCAGCACCCTCCCGGGGGGGCAAGAGACCCAGTACTTC | CASTLPGGQETQYF
TRBJ1-1 | TRBD1 | TRBV10-3 | - | TGTGCCATCAGTGGCCGGGACAGGCTTAAACAGAACACTGAAGCTTTCTTT | CAISGRDRLKQNTEAFF
TRBJ1-4 | - | TRBV5-4 | - | TGTGCCAGCAGCTTGGGGGGGCGAACTAATGAAAAACTGTTTTTT | CASSLGGRTNEKLFF
TRBJ1-4 | - | TRBV2 | - | TGTGCCAGCAGACGGGAGTTACGCGAAAAACTGTTTTTT | CASRRELREKLFF
TRBJ1-2 | - | TRBV9 | - | TGTGCCAGCAGCGTAGGTGGGGGCAATGGCTACACCTTC | CASSVGGGNGYTF
TRBJ1-2 | TRBD1 | TRBV5-6 | - | TGTGCCAGCAGCTACCGGGACAGGGGGCCCTATGGCTACACCTTC | CASSYRDRGPYGYTF
TRBJ1-2 | - | TRBV3-1/TRBV3-2 | - | TGTGCCAGCAGCCAAGAAGGGATGCGGGGGGGCTACACCTTC | CASSQEGMRGGYTF
TRBJ2-1 | - | TRBV6-4 | - | TGTGCCAGCAGTGACTTGGTGGGCTTGGGTGAGCAGTTCTTC | CASSDLVGLGEQFF
TRBJ2-5 | - | TRBV19 | few | TGTGCCAGTAGTATTTCACAGGGTCACCAAGAGACCCAGTACTTC | CASSISQGHQETQYF
TRBJ1-1 | - | TRBV19 | - | TGTGCCAGTAGTATTGTGCAGGGTCCAGCTTTCTTT | CASSIVQGPAFF
TRBJ1-5 | - | TRBV2 | - | TGTGCCAGCAGTGGGGCTCGAGGGAATCAGCCCCAGCATTTT | CASSGARGNQPQHF
TRBJ1-1 | TRBD1 | TRBV16 | once | TGTGCCAGCAGCCCGACAGGGGAGGTGTTGAACACTGAAGCTTTCTTT | CASSPTGEVLNTEAFF
TRBJ1-6 | - | TRBV5-6 | - | TGTGCCAGCAGCTCGAATTCACCCCTCCACTTT | CASSSNSPLHF
TRBJ1-1 | - | TRBV19 | - | TGTGCCAGTAGGAGGAGCAACACTGAAGCTTTCTTT | CASRRSNTEAFF
TRBJ1-1 | TRBD1 | TRBV11-2 | - | TGTGCCAGCAGCCCCCAGGGACAGGGGCTAGGGGAAGCTTTCTTT | CASSPQGQGLGEAFF
TRBJ2-3 | TRBD2 | TRBV3-1/TRBV3-2 | - | TGTGCCAGCAGCCCTCGGCTAGCGGGGGGGGATACGCAGTATTTT | CASSPRLAGGDTQYF
TRBJ2-3 | - | TRBV7-9 | - | TGTGCCAGCAGCTTGGACAAGAACACAGATACGCAGTATTTT | CASSLDKNTDTQYF
TRBJ1-1 | - | TRBV28 | - | TGTGCCAGCAGTTCGCTCCCCAGGGTGGCTTTCTTT | CASSSLPRVAFF
TRBJ2-2 | TRBD2 | TRBV6-5 | - | TGTGCCGGGGCGAGCGGGAGTTATACCGGGGAGCTGTTTTTT | CAGASGSYTGELFF
TRBJ1-5 | - | TRBV24-1 | - | TGTGCCACCAGCAGCGCGGATCAGCCCCAGCATTTT | CATSSADQPQHF
TRBJ2-1 | - | TRBV18 | - | TGTGCCAGCTCACCAGCCTGGGGACTGGACAACAATGAGCAGTTCTTC | CASSPAWGLDNNEQFF
TRBJ2-2 | - | TRBV6-5 | - | TGTGCCAGCACCGGGGACACCGGGGAGCTGTTTTTT | CASTGDTGELFF
TRBJ1-5 | TRBD1 | TRBV5-8 | - | TGTGCCAGCAGCCTGGGGACAGGGGTCCTCAATCAGCCCCAGCATTTT | CASSLGTGVLNQPQHF
TRBJ2-3 | - | TRBV5-6 | - | TGTGCCAGCAGCTTGAGAGTGACGCGGACTATTAAAGATACGCAGTATTTT | CASSLRVTRTIKDTQYF
TRBJ2-5 | - | TRBV30 | - | TGTGCCTGGAATGGGCGGGGATACCAAGAGACCCAGTACTTC | CAWNGRGYQETQYF
TRBJ2-5 | TRBD1 | TRBV28 | - | TGTGCCAGCAGAACGACAGGGGGCTGGCAAGAGACCCAGTACTTC | CASRTTGGWQETQYF
TRBJ2-1 | TRBD2 | TRBV5-1 | - | TGCGCCAGCAGCGGGTTAGCGGGGGGGCTTGTGTCCCGTGAGCAGTTCTTC | CASSGLAGGLVSREQFF
TRBJ2-7 | - | TRBV30 | - | TGTGCCTGGATTCCCAAGGACAGCTCCTACGAGCAGTACTTC | CAWIPKDSSYEQYF
TRBJ2-2 | - | TRBV30 | - | TGTGCCTGGAATGTGGGAGTATCGTCCGGGGAGCTGTTTTTT | CAWNVGVSSGELFF
TRBJ1-1 | - | TRBV7-8 | - | TGTGCCAGCAGCTTAAATGCCGGGAACACTGAAGCTTTCTTT | CASSLNAGNTEAFF
TRBJ2-1 | - | TRBV21-1 | - | TGTGCCAGCAGCAAAGTGACTAGCGGGAGGACCTACAATGAGCAGTTCTTC | CASSKVTSGRTYNEQFF
TRBJ1-2 | - | TRBV9 | - | TGTGCCAGCAGCGTAGGGTTCAACTGGGGCTACACCTTC | CASSVGFNWGYTF
TRBJ2-1 | TRBD2 | TRBV19 | - | TGTGCCAGTAGGGGACTAGCGGGAGGGCCAGAGTCCTACAATGAGCAGTTCTTC | CASRGLAGGPESYNEQFF
TRBJ2-1 | - | TRBV20-1 | - | TGCAGTGCTAGTCAGACAGCAAATGAGCAGTTCTTC | CSASQTANEQFF
TRBJ2-1 | - | TRBV7-8 | - | TGTGCCAGCAGCCCGGGATCGGGTGAGCAGTTCTTC | CASSPGSGEQFF
TRBJ2-1 | TRBD2 | TRBV25-1 | - | TGTGCCAGCAAGATAGCGGGAGGGATCTACAATGAGCAGTTCTTC | CASKIAGGIYNEQFF
TRBJ2-5 | TRBD1 | TRBV6-5 | - | TGTGCCAGCAGGGGGACAGGGTACCAAGAGACCCAGTACTTC | CASRGTGYQETQYF
TRBJ2-2 | TRBD1 | TRBV4-1 | - | TGCGCCAGCAGCCAACCGGGACAGCACACCGGGGAGCTGTTTTTT | CASSQPGQHTGELFF
TRBJ1-1 | - | TRBV6-2/TRBV6-3 | - | TGTGCCAGCAGCGACCCGGGACAGAACACTGAAGCTTTCTTT | CASSDPGQNTEAFF
TRBJ1-2 | - | TRBV14 | once | TGTGCCAGCAGCTCGCTACCTTTGGATGGCTACACCTTC | CASSSLPLDGYTF
TRBJ2-1 | TRBD2 | TRBV3-1/TRBV3-2 | - | TGTGCCAGCAGCGAACGCCTAGCGGGAGGTTACAATGAGCAGTTCTTC | CASSERLAGGYNEQFF
TRBJ2-7 | - | TRBV19 | - | TGTGCCAGTAGTATGGAATACAGGGAAATTTATTTGGGCGAGCAGTACTTC | CASSMEYREIYLGEQYF
TRBJ2-1 | TRBD1 | TRBV7-9 | - | TGTGCCAGCAGCCCTAGGGACAGGGCCGATGAGCAGTTCTTC | CASSPRDRADEQFF
TRBJ2-1 | TRBD2 | TRBV9 | - | TGTGCCAGCAGCGTAGCGAGCGGGATGTCCTACAATGAGCAGTTCTTC | CASSVASGMSYNEQFF
TRBJ1-5 | TRBD1 | TRBV25-1 | - | TGTGCCAGCGGACCTTTGGACAGGAACAATCAGCCCCAGCATTTT | CASGPLDRNNQPQHF
TRBJ1-2 | TRBD1 | TRBV4-3 | - | TGCGCCAGCAGCCAAGATCTTCGCGGGGGGAACCGGGACAGCATCTATGGCTACACCTTC | CASSQDLRGGNRDSIYGYTF
TRBJ1-4 | - | TRBV9 | - | TGTGCCAGCAGCGTAGCTGGGGCGGGAGAAAAACTGTTTTTT | CASSVAGAGEKLFF
TRBJ1-1 | - | TRBV19 | - | TGTGCCAGTAGCACGTACTTGAACACTGAAGCTTTCTTT | CASSTYLNTEAFF
TRBJ1-1 | - | TRBV24-1 | - | TGTGCCACCAGCCTGGGAGGGAACACTGAAGCTTTCTTT | CATSLGGNTEAFF
TRBJ1-2 | - | TRBV5-6 | - | TGTGCCAGCAGCTTATCGGGGGGCTACACCTTC | CASSLSGGYTF
TRBJ1-1 | TRBD1 | TRBV30 | - | TGTGCCTGGAGTGTTGAGGGGGCCGACACTGAAGCTTTCTTT | CAWSVEGADTEAFF
TRBJ2-5 | TRBD2 | TRBV3-1/TRBV3-2 | - | TGTGCCAGCAGCCTAGCGGGGGGGCAAGAGACCCAGTACTTC | CASSLAGGQETQYF
TRBJ1-5 | TRBD1 | TRBV6-6 | - | TGTGCCAGCAGTTACGAGGGGGCTTACAATCAGCCCCAGCATTTT | CASSYEGAYNQPQHF